This T cell receptor beta chain was sequenced in a study of B cell selection in AIRE deficiency. Using immunoSEQ multiplex PCR, the repertoire was profiled, and TCRdb retains in-frame clones only, with some absent. The sample has roughly 25,000 clones, roughly 95% seen once. Comments on this clone: What it recognizes is unknown.

V lost 5 bases and J 5 bases, leaving 15 bases between the germline ends. CDR1 and CDR2 from the germline V gene are SGHTA and FQGNSA. The CDR3 loop spans 14 amino acids. Regarding the study as a whole: CDR3s were shorter in shared Treg sequences, reflecting few non-templated nucleotide insertions.

Sorting defined conventional CD4 T cells as CD4+CD127+. The receptor comes from a human donor in good health. Sequenced sample: CD4+CD127+ conventional T cells sorted from PBMCs. This chain uses TRBV7-2 with TRBJ2-5; D not certain. As DNA, the CDR3 is TGTGCCAGCAGCGCCCGTTCCCAAAAGGAGACCCAGTACTTC. Its protein is CASSARSQKETQYF. Full variable domain (missing parts from reference TRBV7-2 and TRBJ2-5): GAGVSQSPSNKVTEKGKDVELRCDPISGHTALYWYRQSLGQGLEFLIYFQGNSAPDKSGLPSDRFSAERTGGSVSTLTIQRTQQEDSAVYLCASSARSQKETQYFGPGTRLLVL.